This T cell receptor (beta chain) originates from a study of cytomegalovirus exposure and HLA in healthy donors. Points from the study as a whole: A further, later analysis showed that HLA-associated TCR beta chains (compared with equally common others) were more clonally expanded. The authors listed around 150 TCR beta chains as cytomegalovirus-associated. Later analysis suggested most CMV-associated TCR beta chains were HLA-restricted. Association with HLA alleles at 0.05 false discovery rate was found for 15,000 to 20,000 TCR beta sequences in a later analysis.

A note on this clone: Its antigen remains unidentified.

PCR involved 60 Vbeta and 13 Jbeta primers. TCRdb keeps only in-frame clones here, not all; method: immunoSEQ multiplex PCR. The data show roughly 250,000 clones, about 80% seen once. This CDR3 has 13 residues. The material sequenced was PBMCs. The source is a girl aged 2-10 years in good health and CMV-seronegative. The chain joins TRBV21-1 to TRBJ2-5; TRBD2, the D gene given by the table, was not confirmed from the DNA. TRBV21-1 is a pseudogene segment. The CDR3 is CARIRTSKETQYF. The CDR3 nucleotides are TGTGCCAGGATACGGACTAGCAAGGAGACCCAGTACTTC.